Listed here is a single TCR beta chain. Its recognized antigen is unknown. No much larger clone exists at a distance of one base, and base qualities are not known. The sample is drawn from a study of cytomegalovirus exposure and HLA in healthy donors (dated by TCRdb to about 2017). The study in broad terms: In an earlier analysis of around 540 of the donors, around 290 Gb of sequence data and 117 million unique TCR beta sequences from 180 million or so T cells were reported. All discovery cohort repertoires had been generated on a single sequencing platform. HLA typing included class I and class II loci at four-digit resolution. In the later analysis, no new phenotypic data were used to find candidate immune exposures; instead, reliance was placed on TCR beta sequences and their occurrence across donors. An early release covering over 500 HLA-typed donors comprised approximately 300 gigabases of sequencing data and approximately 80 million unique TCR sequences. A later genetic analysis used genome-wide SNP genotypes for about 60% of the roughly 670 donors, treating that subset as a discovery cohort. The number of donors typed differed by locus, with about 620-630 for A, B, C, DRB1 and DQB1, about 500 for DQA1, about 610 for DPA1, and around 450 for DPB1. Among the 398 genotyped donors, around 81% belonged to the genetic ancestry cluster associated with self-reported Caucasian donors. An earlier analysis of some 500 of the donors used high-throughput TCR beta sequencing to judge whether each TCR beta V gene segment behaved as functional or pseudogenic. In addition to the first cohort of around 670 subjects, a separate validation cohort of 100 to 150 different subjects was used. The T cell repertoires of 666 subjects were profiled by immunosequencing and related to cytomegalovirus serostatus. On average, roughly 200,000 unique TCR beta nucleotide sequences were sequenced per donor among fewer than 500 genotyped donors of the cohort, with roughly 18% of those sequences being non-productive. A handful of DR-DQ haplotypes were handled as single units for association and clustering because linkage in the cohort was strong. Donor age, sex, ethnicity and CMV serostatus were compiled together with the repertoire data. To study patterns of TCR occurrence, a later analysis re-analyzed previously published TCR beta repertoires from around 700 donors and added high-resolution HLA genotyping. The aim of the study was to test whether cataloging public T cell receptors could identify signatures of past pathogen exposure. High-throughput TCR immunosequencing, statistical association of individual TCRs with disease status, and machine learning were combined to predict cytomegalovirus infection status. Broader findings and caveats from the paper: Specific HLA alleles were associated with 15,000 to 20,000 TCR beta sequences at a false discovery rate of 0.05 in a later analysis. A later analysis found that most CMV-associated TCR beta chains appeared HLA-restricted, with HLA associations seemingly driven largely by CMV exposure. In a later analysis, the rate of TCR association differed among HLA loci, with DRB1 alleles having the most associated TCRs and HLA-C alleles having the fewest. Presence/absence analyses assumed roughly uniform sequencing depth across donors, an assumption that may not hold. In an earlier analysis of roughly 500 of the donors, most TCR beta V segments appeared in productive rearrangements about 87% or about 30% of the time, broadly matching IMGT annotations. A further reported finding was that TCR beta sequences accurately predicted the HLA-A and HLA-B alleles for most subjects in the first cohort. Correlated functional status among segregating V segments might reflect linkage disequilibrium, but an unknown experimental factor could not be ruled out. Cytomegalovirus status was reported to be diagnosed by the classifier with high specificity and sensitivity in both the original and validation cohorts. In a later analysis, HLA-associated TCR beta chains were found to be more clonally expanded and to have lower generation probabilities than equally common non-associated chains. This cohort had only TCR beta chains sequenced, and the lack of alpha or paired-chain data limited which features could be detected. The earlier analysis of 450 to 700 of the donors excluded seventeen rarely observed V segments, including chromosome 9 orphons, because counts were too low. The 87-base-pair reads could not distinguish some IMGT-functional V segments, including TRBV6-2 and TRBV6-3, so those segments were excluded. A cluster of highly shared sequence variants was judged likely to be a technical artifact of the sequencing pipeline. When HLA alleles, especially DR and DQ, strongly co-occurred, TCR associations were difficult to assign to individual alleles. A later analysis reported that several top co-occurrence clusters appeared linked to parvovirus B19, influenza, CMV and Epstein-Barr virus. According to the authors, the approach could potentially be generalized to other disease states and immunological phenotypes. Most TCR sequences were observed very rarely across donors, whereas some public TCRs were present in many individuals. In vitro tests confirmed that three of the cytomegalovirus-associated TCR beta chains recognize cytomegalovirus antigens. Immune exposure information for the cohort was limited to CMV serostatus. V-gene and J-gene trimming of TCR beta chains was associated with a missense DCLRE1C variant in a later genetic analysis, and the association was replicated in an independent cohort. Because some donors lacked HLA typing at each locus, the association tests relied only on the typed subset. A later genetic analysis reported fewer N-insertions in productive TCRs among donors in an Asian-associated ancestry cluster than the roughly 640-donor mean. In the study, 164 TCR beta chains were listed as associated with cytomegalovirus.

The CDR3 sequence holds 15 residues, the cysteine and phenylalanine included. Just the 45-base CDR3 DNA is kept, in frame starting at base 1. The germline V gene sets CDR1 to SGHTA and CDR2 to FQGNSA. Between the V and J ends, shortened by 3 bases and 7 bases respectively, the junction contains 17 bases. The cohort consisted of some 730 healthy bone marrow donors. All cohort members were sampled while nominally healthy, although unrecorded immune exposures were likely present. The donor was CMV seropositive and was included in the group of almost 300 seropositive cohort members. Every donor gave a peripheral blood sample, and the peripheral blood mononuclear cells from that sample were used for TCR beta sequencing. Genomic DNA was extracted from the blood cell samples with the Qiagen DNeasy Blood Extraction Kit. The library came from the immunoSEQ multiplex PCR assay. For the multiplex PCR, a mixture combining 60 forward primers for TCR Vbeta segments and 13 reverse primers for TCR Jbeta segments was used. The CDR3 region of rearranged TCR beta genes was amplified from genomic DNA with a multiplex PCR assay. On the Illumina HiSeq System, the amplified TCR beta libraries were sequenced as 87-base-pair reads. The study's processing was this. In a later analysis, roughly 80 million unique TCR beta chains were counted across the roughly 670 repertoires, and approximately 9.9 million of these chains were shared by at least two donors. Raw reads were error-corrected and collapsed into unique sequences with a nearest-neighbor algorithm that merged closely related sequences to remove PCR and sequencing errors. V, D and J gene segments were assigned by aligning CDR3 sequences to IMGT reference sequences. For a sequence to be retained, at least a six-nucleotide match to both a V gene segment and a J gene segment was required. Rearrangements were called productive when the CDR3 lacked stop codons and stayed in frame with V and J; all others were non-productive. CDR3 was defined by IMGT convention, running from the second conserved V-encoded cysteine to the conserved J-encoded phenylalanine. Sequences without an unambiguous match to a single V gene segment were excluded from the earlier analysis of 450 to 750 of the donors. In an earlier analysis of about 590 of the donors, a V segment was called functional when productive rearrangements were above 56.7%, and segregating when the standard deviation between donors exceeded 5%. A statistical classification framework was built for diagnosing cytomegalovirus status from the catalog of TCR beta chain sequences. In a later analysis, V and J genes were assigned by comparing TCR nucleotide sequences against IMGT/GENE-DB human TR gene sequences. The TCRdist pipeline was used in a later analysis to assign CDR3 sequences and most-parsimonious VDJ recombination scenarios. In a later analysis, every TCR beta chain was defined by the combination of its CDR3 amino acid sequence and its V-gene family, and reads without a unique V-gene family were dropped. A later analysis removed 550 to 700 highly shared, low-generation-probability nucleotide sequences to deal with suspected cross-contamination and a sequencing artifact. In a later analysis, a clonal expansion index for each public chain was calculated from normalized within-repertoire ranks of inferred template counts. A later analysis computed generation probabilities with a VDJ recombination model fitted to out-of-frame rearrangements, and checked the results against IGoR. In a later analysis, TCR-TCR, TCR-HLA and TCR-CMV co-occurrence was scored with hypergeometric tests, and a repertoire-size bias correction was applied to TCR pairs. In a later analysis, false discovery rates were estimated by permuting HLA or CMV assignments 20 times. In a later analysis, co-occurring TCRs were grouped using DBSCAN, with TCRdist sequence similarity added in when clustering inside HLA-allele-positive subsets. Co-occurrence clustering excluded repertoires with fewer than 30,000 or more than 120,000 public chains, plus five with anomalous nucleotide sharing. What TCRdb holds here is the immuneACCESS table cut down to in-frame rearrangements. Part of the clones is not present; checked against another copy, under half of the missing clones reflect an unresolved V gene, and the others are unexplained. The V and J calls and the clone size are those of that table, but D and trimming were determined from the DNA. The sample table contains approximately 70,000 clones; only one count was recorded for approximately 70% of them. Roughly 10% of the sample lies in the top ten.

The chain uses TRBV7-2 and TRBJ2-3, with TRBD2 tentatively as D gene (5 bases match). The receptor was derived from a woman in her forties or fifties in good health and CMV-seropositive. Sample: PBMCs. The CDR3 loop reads CASSFDPLAKNTQYF. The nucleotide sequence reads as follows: TGTGCCAGCAGCTTCGATCCCCTAGCAAAAAATACGCAGTATTTT.